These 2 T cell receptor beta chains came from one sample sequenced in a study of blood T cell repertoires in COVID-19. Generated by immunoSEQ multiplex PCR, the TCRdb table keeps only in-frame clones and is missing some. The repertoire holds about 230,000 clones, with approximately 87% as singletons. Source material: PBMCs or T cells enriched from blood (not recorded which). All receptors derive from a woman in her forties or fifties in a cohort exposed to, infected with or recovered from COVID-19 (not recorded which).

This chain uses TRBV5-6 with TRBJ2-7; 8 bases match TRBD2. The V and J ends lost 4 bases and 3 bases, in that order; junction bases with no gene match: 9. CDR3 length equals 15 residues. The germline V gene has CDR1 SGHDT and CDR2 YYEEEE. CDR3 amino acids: CASSRQRGPYYEQYF. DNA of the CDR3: TGTGCCAGCAGCCGACAGCGGGGGCCTTACTACGAGCAGTACTTC.

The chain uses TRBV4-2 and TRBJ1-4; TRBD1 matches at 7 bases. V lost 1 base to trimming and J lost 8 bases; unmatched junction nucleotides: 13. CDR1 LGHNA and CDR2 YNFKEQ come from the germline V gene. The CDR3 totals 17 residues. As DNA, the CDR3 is TGTGCCAGCAGCCAAGGGAGGTTAAACAGGGGTAAGGAAAAACTGTTTTTT. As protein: CASSQGRLNRGKEKLFF.